Below are 18 T cell receptor beta chains sequenced from a single sample in a study of T-cell reconstitution after alpha-beta-depleted transplantation in children (dated by TCRdb to between 2015 and 2016). Sample treatment or condition, as interpreted from the label and publication: allogeneic hematopoietic cell transplantation with graft depleted of TCRalphabeta T cells and CD19 B cells. Library prep was done by PCR. Sequencing used an Illumina HiSeq 2500. Molecular barcoding was employed in the preparation of TCR libraries, with unique molecular identifiers being used to normalize TCRbeta repertoire quantification. TCRdb ran its own pipeline on the public reads, namely fastp trimming at Q25 and MiXCR clone calling, and kept in-frame beta chains. Rows are unified per CDR3 protein, each entry keeping the most common DNA and genes. The sample records 450,000 to 600,000 distinct CDR3 sequences, roughly 13% of which are singletons. Of the sample, 2% to 2.5% is held by the ten largest clones.

The sequences come from PBMCs, mostly from graft donor cells, collected 360 days after TCRalphabeta/CD19-depleted stem cell transplant. Receptors originate from a male patient younger than 18 who had a stem cell transplant for acute myeloid leukemia, so the T cells may come from the graft donor.

This chain connects TRBV12-3 or TRBV12-4 to TRBJ2-7, with D maybe TRBD1 (6 bases). Trimming took 5 bases from V and 3 from J, leaving 14 bases between them. This CDR3 is built from 14 residues. The chain's CDR3 is CASSEDRSHYEQYF. In DNA form, the CDR3 reads TGTGCCAGCAGTGAGGACAGATCCCACTACGAGCAGTACTTC.

CDR3: CASSRTEIQETQYF. Here the CDR3 DNA reads TGTGCCAGCAGCCGTACAGAAATCCAAGAGACCCAGTACTTC. The chain combines TRBV4-2 with TRBJ2-5, with unresolved D. Germline CDR1 and CDR2: LGHNA and YNFKEQ. This CDR3 comprises 14 residues. V was shortened by 4 bases and J by 1 base, with 10 bases between the two germline ends.

J is TRBJ2-7 and V is TRBV20-1, with 11 bases aligning to TRBD2. This CDR3 is 14 amino acids long. V was pared by 5 bases and J by 3 bases, with 6 bases of the junction left unmatched. Germline values: CDR1 DFQATT, CDR2 SNEGSKA (reference sequence). DNA for the CDR3: TGCAGTGCTGATAGGACTAGCGGGTACTACGAGCAGTACTTC. It translates to CSADRTSGYYEQYF.

The V and J genes are TRBV7-6 and TRBJ1-3; TRBD1 matches 9 bases. The V gene end was trimmed by 5 bases and the J gene end by 4 bases; junction bases not matched to a gene: 3. The CDR3 length is 14 residues. CDR1 and CDR2 (germline): SGHVS, FNYEAQ. The CDR3 DNA sequence: TGTGCCAGCAGCCGGACAGGGGTCGGAAACACCATATATTTT. Its protein is CASSRTGVGNTIYF. The full variable domain, its missing parts supplied by reference TRBV7-6 and TRBJ1-3, is GAGVSQSPRYKVTKRGQDVALRCDPISGHVSLYWYRQALGQGPEFLTYFNYEAQQDKSGLPNDRFSAERPEGSISTLTIQRTEQRDSAMYRCASSRTGVGNTIYFGEGSWLTVV.

The chain is built from TRBV4-3 and TRBJ2-7; 8 bases are a match to TRBD2. CDR3 length: 15 amino acids. CDR1 is LGHNA and CDR2 is YSLEER in the germline V gene. After removal of 7 bases from V and 2 bases from J, the junction contained 10 bases not matched to a gene. The CDR3 protein is CASMTAGGKAYEQYF. DNA for the CDR3: TGCGCCAGCATGACGGCGGGAGGAAAGGCCTACGAGCAGTACTTC.

The rearrangement links TRBV20-1 to TRBJ2-3, with TRBD2 matching 9 bases. Trimming removed 0 bases from V and 2 bases from J; junction bases left unmatched: 6. Per the germline V gene, CDR1 is DFQATT and CDR2 is SNEGSKA (reference sequence). The length of the CDR3 is 16 residues. This CDR3 is CSARDKTSGYTDTQYF. As DNA, the CDR3 is TGCAGTGCTAGAGATAAGACTAGCGGTTACACAGATACGCAGTATTTT.

This clonotype has only a few counts. This sequence joins TRBV12-3 or TRBV12-4 and TRBJ2-3; 10 bases are a match to TRBD2. The V segment lost 2 bases and the J segment 2 bases; nucleotides outside the gene matches: 7. The CDR3 has 17 amino acids. This chain's CDR3 is CASSLPTLAGVTDTQYF. DNA of the CDR3: TGTGCCAGCAGTTTACCGACCCTAGCGGGAGTCACAGATACGCAGTATTTT.

The chain combines TRBV5-1 with TRBJ2-5, with no clear D. The V and J ends lost 0 bases and 1 base respectively, with 7 bases between them. The CDR3 length is 14 residues. Per germline, CDR1 SGHRS and CDR2 YFSETQ. The CDR3 nucleotides are TGCGCCAGCAGCTTGGGGGCCCCCCAAGAGACCCAGTACTTC. Residues: CASSLGAPQETQYF.

V and J are TRBV6-2 or TRBV6-3 and TRBJ2-7, with D hard to call. Germline CDR1 is MNHEY and CDR2 is SVGEGT. The CDR3 spans 14 residues. The V end lost 2 bases, the J end lost 0 bases, and 8 bases lay between the germline ends. In nucleotides, the CDR3 is TGTGCCAGCAGTTACGACGGAAGCTCCTACGAGCAGTACTTC. It is translated as CASSYDGSSYEQYF.

This clonotype was seen a handful of times. The rearrangement uses TRBV28 and TRBJ2-7; 14 positions agree with TRBD2. J was trimmed by 0 bases and V by 6 bases; bases with no gene match: 7. Germline values: CDR1 MDHEN, CDR2 SYDVKM. This CDR3 spans 17 amino acids. CDR3 loop: CASRGLAGGTSSYEQYF. For the CDR3, the DNA is TGTGCCAGCAGAGGACTAGCGGGAGGCACGAGCTCCTACGAGCAGTACTTC.

The chain employs TRBV7-2 and TRBJ2-1, with D possibly being TRBD2 (7 bases). The CDR3 contains 17 residues. Trimming stripped 1 base from V and 9 bases from J, with 22 bases between. The germline gives CDR1 SGHTA, CDR2 FQGNSA. The CDR3 reads CASSLGGGTLGFVEQFF. The CDR3 region has the DNA TGTGCCAGCAGCTTAGGGGGGGGGACATTAGGGTTCGTTGAGCAGTTCTTC. The full variable domain, its missing parts supplied by reference TRBV7-2 and TRBJ2-1, is GAGVSQSPSNKVTEKGKDVELRCDPISGHTALYWYRQSLGQGLEFLIYFQGNSAPDKSGLPSDRFSAERTGGSVSTLTIQRTQQEDSAVYLCASSLGGGTLGFVEQFFGPGTRLTVL.

V gene TRBV19 combines with J gene TRBJ1-1; 8 bases align to TRBD1. This CDR3 contains 18 residues. Germline CDR1 is LNHDA and CDR2 is SQIVND (reference sequence). J lost 4 bases, V lost 0 bases, and 13 bases had no gene match. The CDR3 sequence: CASSIDRWAGGDGTEAFF. The CDR3 coding sequence is TGTGCCAGTAGTATAGATAGGTGGGCAGGGGGCGACGGCACTGAAGCTTTCTTT.

This clonotype was seen a few times. The chain uses TRBV10-3 and TRBJ2-7; 14 bases fit TRBD2. The CDR3 totals 15 residues. The ends lost 10 bases at V and 5 bases at J; junction bases unmatched: 10. CDR1 is ENHRY, CDR2 SYGVKD, per germline. The CDR3 region has the DNA TGTGCCACTGGAAGACTAGCGGGAGGGCCGGACGAGCAGTACTTC. Its translation: CATGRLAGGPDEQYF.

V is TRBV6-2 or TRBV6-3 and J is TRBJ2-3; 10 nucleotides match TRBD2. The CDR3 covers 18 residues. Germline V gives CDR1 MNHEY, CDR2 SVGEGT. V was clipped by 2 bases and J by 5 bases; unmatched bases: 13. CDR3 amino acids: CASSYPSKREGRIDTQYF. The DNA of the CDR3 is TGTGCCAGCAGTTACCCCTCCAAGCGGGAGGGCCGGATAGATACGCAGTATTTT.

The CDR3 DNA is TGTGCCAGCAGCGTAGCCCCAGGGGCGGGAGGGAGGAATGAGCAGTTCTTC. Its translation: CASSVAPGAGGRNEQFF. This chain joins TRBV9 and TRBJ2-1, with TRBD2 matching 9 bases. CDR3 length: 17 residues. The V segment lost 0 bases and the J segment 7 bases; nucleotides outside the gene matches: 11. The germline V gene encodes CDR1 SGDLS and CDR2 YYNGEE.

This clonotype was seen ten or more times. This chain uses TRBV10-3 with TRBJ2-7, with D possibly TRBD2 on 6 matching bases. Germline CDR1 is ENHRY and CDR2 is SYGVKD. Deletions cut 0 bases from V and 8 bases from J, with 17 bases between. There are 15 residues in the CDR3. DNA of the CDR3: TGTGCCATCAGTGAGTCGTCTAGCGCGGGTTTAAAGCAGTACTTC. This codes for CAISESSSAGLKQYF.

This clonotype was observed at least ten times. The V call is TRBV29-1, the J call TRBJ2-7; D is possibly TRBD2 (5 bases). The CDR3 runs to 14 residues. Germline CDR1 reads SQVTM; CDR2 reads ANQGSEA. Deletions cut 8 bases from V and 2 bases from J, with 19 bases between. The CDR3 region has the DNA TGCAGCCCCCGAGGGCTCCCTGGGACCTACGAGCAGTACTTC. Translating gives CSPRGLPGTYEQYF.

This clonotype has a count of ten or more. The rearrangement links TRBV28 to TRBJ2-6, with TRBD1 identical over 8 bases. The CDR3 extends over 18 amino acids. The germline gives CDR1 MDHEN, CDR2 SYDVKM. J was trimmed by 3 bases and V by 6 bases; bases with no gene match: 13. CDR3 DNA sequence: TGTGCCAGCAGGACAGGGGCCGCAAACTCCGGTGGGGCCAACGTCCTGACTTTC. The encoded protein is CASRTGAANSGGANVLTF.